The 21 T cell receptor beta chains given below trace back to one sample, sequenced in a study of CD8 T cells in Susac syndrome. Random hexamers were used to reverse transcribe 0.5 to 1 ug of RNA. TCRdb analysed the immunoSEQ multiplex PCR reads with MiXCR anew, one entry per CDR3 protein. In the table there are 150,000 to 200,000 distinct CDR3 sequences, 94% of which are singletons. The material sequenced was CD4+ T cells from PBMCs. These receptors all come from a human donor with multiple sclerosis.

The chain couples TRBV12-3 or TRBV12-4 to TRBJ2-7, with no clear D. Trimming removed 5 bases at V and 7 bases at J, with 12 bases between. CDR3 size: 12 residues. The CDR3: CASSHLALEQYF. In DNA form, the CDR3 reads TGTGCCAGCAGTCATCTGGCCCTGGAGCAGTACTTC.

The V gene is TRBV6-5, the J gene TRBJ1-5; weak D call: TRBD1 (5 bases). CDR1 is MNHEY, CDR2 SVGAGI, per germline. This CDR3 is built from 14 residues. Trimming pared 6 bases from V and 7 bases from J, leaving 16 bases between. The CDR3 loop reads CASSQDGGVQPQHF. Here the CDR3 DNA reads TGTGCCAGCAGCCAAGACGGAGGGGTCCAGCCCCAGCATTTT.

This chain uses TRBV5-6 with TRBJ2-7; the match to TRBD1 covers 7 bases. CDR1 is SGHDT and CDR2 is YYEEEE in the germline V gene. The trim removed 4 bases at V and 7 bases at J, leaving 17 bases unmatched. There are 16 residues in the CDR3. CDR3 DNA: TGTGCCAGCAGCCGGACCCCGGGACAGTCTCCTATTGAGCAGTACTTC. Its translation: CASSRTPGQSPIEQYF.

J is TRBJ1-5 and V is TRBV30; possible D gene TRBD1, 5 bases. Germline-derived CDR1 and CDR2 are GTSNPN and SVGIG (reference sequence). Trimming took 2 bases from V and 1 from J, leaving 12 bases between them. CDR3 length: 15 residues. Written as DNA, the CDR3 is TGTGCCTGGAGTCTACAGGCGGTAAGCAATCAGCCCCAGCATTTT. This translates into CAWSLQAVSNQPQHF.

The chain links TRBV6-5 to TRBJ1-5, with D uncertain. V lost 0 bases and J 3 bases, leaving 9 bases between the germline ends. The length of the CDR3 is 15 residues. Germline V gene data show CDR1 as MNHEY and CDR2 as SVGAGI. The CDR3 spells CASSYSRGFNQPQHF. The CDR3, as DNA: TGTGCCAGCAGTTACTCTCGGGGATTCAATCAGCCCCAGCATTTT.

V is TRBV3-1 and J is TRBJ2-2, with D unclear. Germline values: CDR1 LGHDT, CDR2 YNNKEL (reference sequence). The CDR3 length is 14 residues. V lost 1 base, J lost 5 bases, and 8 bases lay in between. The CDR3 loop is CASSQGSGTGELFF. The DNA for the CDR3 is TGTGCCAGCAGCCAAGGATCTGGGACCGGGGAGCTGTTTTTT.

The chain links TRBV6-5 to TRBJ2-1; a possible D gene is TRBD2 (5 bases). The CDR3 sequence is 14 residues long. Germline V CDR1 and CDR2: MNHEY, SVGAGI. V was clipped by 6 bases and J by 7 bases, with 16 bases between them. The CDR3 DNA reads TGTGCCAGCAGCCTACCCGACTATAGGAATGAGCAGTTCTTC. It is translated as CASSLPDYRNEQFF.

The rearrangement links TRBV9 to TRBJ2-7; 9 bases map to TRBD1. The CDR3 loop spans 16 amino acids. Germline CDR1 SGDLS, CDR2 YYNGEE. V dropped 0 bases and J dropped 4; count of bases not matched to a gene: 8. Here the CDR3 reads CASSVAAGQGPYEQYF. CDR3 nucleotides: TGTGCCAGCAGCGTAGCGGCGGGACAGGGTCCGTACGAGCAGTACTTC.

The genes are TRBV6-4 and TRBJ2-6; 14 bases are a match to TRBD2. With V trimmed by 4 bases and J by 1 base, 6 bases remained unmatched. This CDR3 spans 19 amino acids. Germline-derived CDR1 and CDR2 are MRHNA and SNTAGT. The CDR3 region has the DNA TGTGCCAGCAGTGGAACGGGACTAGCGGGAGCGTCTGGGGCCAACGTCCTGACTTTC. Protein sequence: CASSGTGLAGASGANVLTF.

V is TRBV20-1 and J is TRBJ2-5; D not certain. Trimming cost V 3 bases and J 3 bases, with 8 bases left between them. The CDR3 length is 12 residues. Germline V gives CDR1 DFQATT, CDR2 SNEGSKA (reference sequence). CDR3 sequence: CSASPVKETQYF. In DNA form, the CDR3 reads TGCAGTGCTAGTCCAGTGAAAGAGACCCAGTACTTC.

This chain connects TRBV27 to TRBJ2-1, with 7 positions matching TRBD2. Germline CDR1 reads MNHEY; CDR2 reads SMNVEV (reference sequence). Trimming cost V 4 bases and J 2 bases; bases outside gene matches: 14. The length of the CDR3 is 18 residues. The CDR3: CASSSLTTLAEPYNEQFF. CDR3 nucleotide sequence: TGTGCCAGCAGTTCCCTAACTACTCTAGCGGAGCCCTACAATGAGCAGTTCTTC.

The gene calls are TRBV18 and TRBJ2-7; no definite D call. Trimming took 0 bases from V and 6 from J, leaving 9 bases between them. Germline CDR1 reads KGHSH; CDR2 reads LQKENI. The CDR3 contains 13 residues. The CDR3 DNA reads as TGTGCCAGCTCACCACCGATCCTTAGCGAGCAGTACTTC. Encoded protein: CASSPPILSEQYF.

This clonotype showed up just once. The rearrangement links TRBV7-3 to TRBJ2-3; a weak D match, TRBD2 (6 bases). Trimming left V 5 bases short and J 3 bases short, with 15 bases between. CDR1 is SGHTA, CDR2 FQGTGA, per germline. The CDR3 consists of 15 residues. As DNA, the CDR3 is TGTGCCAGCAGCCAAGCAGGGACTCAAACAGATACGCAGTATTTT. It is translated as CASSQAGTQTDTQYF.

The gene calls are TRBV2 and TRBJ2-7; TRBD2 agrees at 10 bases. Per the germline V gene, CDR1 is SNHLY and CDR2 is FYNNEI. There are 16 residues in the CDR3. Trimming took 6 bases from V and 3 from J; bases not matched to a gene: 11. The CDR3 is CASSYRRTSGFYEQYF. Here the CDR3 DNA reads TGTGCCAGCAGCTACAGGCGGACTAGCGGATTCTACGAGCAGTACTTC.

The genes are TRBV4-2 and TRBJ2-5; a weak D match, TRBD1 (5 bases). Germline CDR1 reads LGHNA; CDR2 reads YNFKEQ. The CDR3 is made up of 14 amino acids. The germline V and J ends were trimmed by 0 bases and 4 bases, with 9 bases remaining between them. The CDR3 region is CASSQEGRGETQYF. The CDR3 nucleotides are TGTGCCAGCAGCCAAGAAGGAAGGGGAGAGACCCAGTACTTC.

V gene TRBV20-1 combines with J gene TRBJ1-4; no reliable D call. This CDR3 contains 13 residues. Trimming took off 6 bases at V and 0 bases at J, with 8 bases between the two ends. Germline CDR1 DFQATT, CDR2 SNEGSKA (reference sequence). The CDR3 protein is CSALTPTNEKLFF. CDR3 DNA: TGCAGTGCCCTGACCCCAACTAATGAAAAACTGTTTTTT.

The chain carries TRBV29-1 and TRBJ2-3; 9 bases are a match to TRBD1. Germline values: CDR1 SQVTM, CDR2 ANQGSEA. This CDR3 is 15 amino acids long. With V trimmed by 1 base and J by 2 bases, 4 bases remained unmatched. CDR3 sequence (DNA): TGCAGCGTTGAAGGGGGACAGGGCCCCACAGATACGCAGTATTTT. Its translation: CSVEGGQGPTDTQYF.

This clonotype was detected once. The J gene is TRBJ2-5, the V gene TRBV6-5; D ambiguous. The CDR3 sequence is 14 residues long. CDR1 and CDR2 from the germline V gene are MNHEY and SVGAGI. The ends were cut back, 0 bases at V and 5 bases at J, with 10 bases in the middle. The CDR3 region has the DNA TGTGCCAGCAGTTACTCGATGCGTGCGGAGACCCAGTACTTC. It specifies CASSYSMRAETQYF.

The rearrangement links TRBV6-4 to TRBJ2-3; TRBD1 aligns across 8 bases. V was pared by 5 bases and J by 3 bases, with 4 bases of the junction left unmatched. Germline lookup yields CDR1 MRHNA and CDR2 SNTAGT. The length of the CDR3 is 14 residues. The CDR3 is CASSTTGDTDTQYF. The CDR3 nucleotides are TGTGCCAGCAGTACGACAGGGGATACAGATACGCAGTATTTT.

V and J are TRBV2 and TRBJ1-2; no firm D call. The CDR3 extends over 13 amino acids. Trimming left V 1 base short and J 5 bases short, with 8 bases between. CDR1 is SNHLY, CDR2 FYNNEI, per germline. CDR3 nucleotide sequence: TGTGCCAGCAGTGAAGGCTTGGGGTATGGCTACACCTTC. This gives the protein CASSEGLGYGYTF.

V is TRBV12-3 or TRBV12-4 and J is TRBJ2-7; D ambiguous. V was pared by 5 bases and J by 5 bases, with 16 bases between. The CDR3 extends over 14 amino acids. The CDR3 bases are TGTGCCAGCAGTACCCCCTCTTTAGGGCACGAGCAGTACTTC. This sequence encodes CASSTPSLGHEQYF.